This record looks at one T cell receptor (beta chain) sequence and its context. The source of the sample is a study of blood T cell repertoires in COVID-19. Assay: immunoSEQ multiplex PCR; the TCRdb copy retains only in-frame clones and omits some. The sample lists about 34,000 clones, more than 80% occurring once. The V gene's germline CDR1 is DFQATT and CDR2 SNEGSKA (reference sequence). V was trimmed by 8 bases and J by 1 base, leaving 8 bases between them. This CDR3 contains 11 residues. Sequences were obtained from peripheral blood. The TCR was taken from a woman aged 70-85 years with acute or convalescent COVID-19. The chain couples TRBV20-1 to TRBJ1-1, with D possibly TRBD1 on 6 matching bases. The CDR3: CSSRGNTEAFF. For the CDR3, the DNA is TGCAGTTCCAGGGGGAACACTGAAGCTTTCTTT.